These 25 T cell receptor beta chains were sequenced from one sample in a study of T cells in localized non-small cell lung cancer. The method was immunoSEQ multiplex PCR; TCRdb's version includes in-frame clones alone and lacks a portion of them. In the table there are approximately 80,000 clones, approximately 80% of which are singletons. The sequences come from peripheral blood, collected before any cancer treatment. These receptors originate from a female donor of 60 years or more with stage I lung adenocarcinoma.

The V and J genes are TRBV7-2 and TRBJ1-3; TRBD1 is a possible D gene (5 bases). The germline CDR1 and CDR2 sequences are SGHTA and FQGNSA. CDR3 size: 18 residues. The germline V and J ends were trimmed by 5 bases and 0 bases, with 20 bases remaining between them. The CDR3 DNA follows: TGTGCCAGCAGCCCACTCATCGGGGCTACGGGCTCTGGAAACACCATATATTTT. Its protein is CASSPLIGATGSGNTIYF.

V usage is TRBV10-3 and J usage is TRBJ1-4; D possibly corresponds to TRBD1 (5 bases). Between the trimmed V and J ends, which lost 10 bases and 7 bases, there was a span of 19 bases. CDR1 is ENHRY, CDR2 SYGVKD, per germline. CDR3 size: 14 residues. The CDR3 loop reads CASRPGQGSEKLFF. In nucleotides, the CDR3 is TGTGCCAGCCGACCCGGCCAGGGAAGTGAAAAACTGTTTTTT.

The J gene is TRBJ2-5, the V gene TRBV30; D may be TRBD2 (5 bases). The CDR3 loop spans 15 amino acids. The V and J ends lost 1 base and 4 bases respectively, with 16 bases between them. Germline V CDR1 and CDR2: GTSNPN, SVGIG (reference sequence). The CDR3 loop is CAWSGRQGRGETQYF. The DNA for the CDR3 is TGTGCCTGGAGTGGTAGACAAGGGAGAGGAGAGACCCAGTACTTC.

The table lists this clone with a count of one. The chain employs TRBV5-8 and TRBJ2-2, with 14 bases fitting TRBD2. Looked up from germline, CDR1 is SGHTS and CDR2 is YDEGEE. V trimming: 4 bases; J trimming: 4 bases; junction bases outside the gene matches: 6. This CDR3 has 17 residues. CDR3 sequence (DNA): TGTGCCAGCAGCCTGACAGGACTAGCGGGGGGCACCGGGGAGCTGTTTTTT. Encoded protein: CASSLTGLAGGTGELFF.

The chain is built from TRBV18 and TRBJ2-7; D is ambiguous. The germline V and J ends were trimmed by 2 bases and 0 bases, with 5 bases remaining between them. Germline-derived CDR1 and CDR2 are KGHSH and LQKENI. The CDR3 length is 13 residues. CDR3 protein: CASSPSGSYEQYF. CDR3 DNA sequence: TGTGCCAGCTCACCATCAGGCTCCTACGAGCAGTACTTC.

This sequence joins TRBV7-8 and TRBJ2-7, with D tentatively TRBD2 (5 bases). There are 15 residues in the CDR3. The germline V and J ends were trimmed by 1 base and 4 bases, with 14 bases remaining between them. The V gene's germline CDR1 is SGHVS and CDR2 FQNEAQ. CDR3 in amino acids: CASSLGGMGAYEQYF. The CDR3 DNA follows: TGTGCCAGCAGCTTAGGCGGTATGGGAGCATACGAGCAGTACTTC.

This clone occurred once. This chain joins TRBV10-3 and TRBJ2-6; perhaps TRBD1 as D (7 bases). V dropped 11 bases and J dropped 4 bases, with 15 bases sitting between them. This CDR3 region has 14 residues. The V gene's germline CDR1 is ENHRY and CDR2 SYGVKD. The CDR3 region is CAAQGGAGANVLTF. The CDR3, as DNA: TGTGCCGCCCAGGGGGGAGCCGGGGCCAACGTCCTGACTTTC.

This clone was seen only once. The V and J genes are TRBV4-3 and TRBJ1-4; tentative D call: TRBD1 (6 bases). This CDR3 is 13 amino acids long. Trimming left V 3 bases short and J 8 bases short, with 10 bases between. Germline values: CDR1 LGHNA, CDR2 YSLEER. This chain's CDR3 is CASSQSRGEKLFF. The DNA of the CDR3 is TGCGCCAGCAGCCAGTCAAGGGGGGAAAAACTGTTTTTT.

This chain joins TRBV19 and TRBJ2-4; 7 nucleotides match TRBD2. Germline V gives CDR1 LNHDA, CDR2 SQIVND (reference sequence). Trimming removed 5 bases from V and 3 bases from J; junction bases left unmatched: 22. The CDR3 length is 20 residues. The CDR3 region is CASSRHPGGGLQKGKNIQYF. DNA for the CDR3: TGTGCCAGTAGTCGACACCCCGGCGGGGGACTTCAAAAGGGCAAAAACATTCAGTACTTC.

The V and J genes are TRBV11-2 and TRBJ1-5; no reliable D call. CDR1 is SGHAT, CDR2 FQNNGV, per germline. The length of the CDR3 is 16 residues. Trimming shortened V by 5 bases and J by 3 bases, and 17 bases separated the two germline ends. The CDR3 DNA sequence: TGTGCCAGCAGCCCCGGGTCTACCACTATCAATCAGCCCCAGCATTTT. As protein: CASSPGSTTINQPQHF. The full variable domain, completed using reference TRBV11-2 and TRBJ1-5, is EAGVAQSPRYKIIEKRQSVAFWCNPISGHATLYWYQQILGQGPKLLIQFQNNGVVDDSQLPKDRFSAERLKGVDSTLKIQPAKLEDSAVYLCASSPGSTTINQPQHFGDGTRLSIL.

V is TRBV5-4 and J is TRBJ2-7; a weak D match, TRBD1 (5 bases). Per germline, CDR1 SGHNT and CDR2 YYREEE (reference sequence). This CDR3 is built from 14 residues. V was clipped by 4 bases and J by 2 bases, with 13 bases between them. The CDR3 DNA follows: TGTGCCAGCAGCCCGAAGGGCAGGGCCTACGAGCAGTACTTC. It translates to CASSPKGRAYEQYF.

This clone was found a few times. The V gene is TRBV28, the J gene TRBJ2-1; 10 bases match TRBD2. Germline assignment: CDR1 MDHEN and CDR2 SYDVKM. The ends lost 2 bases at V and 5 bases at J; junction bases unmatched: 6. The CDR3 is made up of 16 amino acids. This chain's CDR3 is CASSLPSGRAHNEQFF. In DNA form, the CDR3 reads TGTGCCAGCAGTTTACCCAGCGGGAGGGCCCACAATGAGCAGTTCTTC.

This chain links TRBV4-2 with TRBJ1-2, with unresolved D. The V gene lost 2 bases and the J gene lost 8 bases, with 15 bases spanning the gap. Germline CDR1 is LGHNA and CDR2 is YNFKEQ. The CDR3 is 14 amino acids. In DNA form, the CDR3 reads TGTGCCAGCAGCCAATCTCGAGGCGTTGACGGCTACACCTTC. Amino acid sequence: CASSQSRGVDGYTF.

The chain recombines TRBV7-9 with TRBJ2-3, with 8 bases fitting TRBD1. J lost 5 bases, V lost 5 bases, and 12 bases had no gene match. The germline V gene encodes CDR1 SEHNR and CDR2 FQNEAQ (reference sequence). The CDR3 sequence is 16 residues long. DNA of the CDR3: TGTGCCAGCAGCGATGACCAAGGACAGGGCGGAGATACGCAGTATTTT. Its translation is CASSDDQGQGGDTQYF. Variable domain in full (rest from reference TRBV7-9 and TRBJ2-3): DTGVSQNPRHKITKRGQNVTFRCDPISEHNRLYWYRQTLGQGPEFLTYFQNEAQLEKSRLLSDRFSAERPKGSFSTLEIQRTEQGDSAMYLCASSDDQGQGGDTQYFGPGTRLTVL.

V and J are TRBV30 and TRBJ2-6; D unclear. The CDR3 extends over 15 amino acids. CDR1 GTSNPN and CDR2 SVGIG come from the germline V gene (reference sequence). The V gene lost 4 bases and the J gene lost 0 bases, with 10 bases spanning the gap. The CDR3 coding sequence is TGTGCCTGGAACGCTGGTGGCTCTGGGGCCAACGTCCTGACTTTC. Amino acids: CAWNAGGSGANVLTF.

This clone was seen just once. The chain carries TRBV5-1 and TRBJ2-7; TRBD2 might be the D (5 bases). Trimming took 2 bases from V and 0 from J, leaving 9 bases between them. This CDR3 is built from 14 residues. Germline loops: CDR1 SGHRS, CDR2 YFSETQ. This CDR3 is CASSFGIDSYEQYF. In nucleotides, the CDR3 is TGCGCCAGCAGCTTCGGGATTGACTCCTACGAGCAGTACTTC.

This sequence joins TRBV28 and TRBJ2-4; 8 positions agree with TRBD2. The CDR3 runs 15 residues. The V and J ends lost 5 bases and 0 bases, in that order; junction bases with no gene match: 3. CDR1 and CDR2 (germline): MDHEN, SYDVKM. Here the CDR3 DNA reads TGTGCCAGCAGTCCTGGGACTAGAGCCAAAAACATTCAGTACTTC. This gives the protein CASSPGTRAKNIQYF.

This clone was detected ten times or more. This chain connects TRBV19 to TRBJ1-2; unclear D gene. Germline-derived CDR1 and CDR2 are LNHDA and SQIVND (reference sequence). The CDR3 covers 14 residues. The ends were cut back, 7 bases at V and 2 bases at J, with 14 bases in the middle. The CDR3 here is CASIGEERNYGYTF. CDR3 coding DNA: TGTGCCAGTATTGGGGAGGAAAGGAACTATGGCTACACCTTC.

The chain has TRBV11-2 and TRBJ1-2; a weak D match, TRBD1 (5 bases). The V gene lost 0 bases and the J gene lost 7 bases, with 15 bases spanning the gap. CDR3 size: 15 residues. Germline CDR1 and CDR2: SGHAT and FQNNGV. The chain's CDR3 is CASSLDGDVIGGYTF. DNA of the CDR3: TGTGCCAGCAGCTTAGACGGGGACGTGATTGGTGGCTACACCTTC.

This clone was detected only once. This sequence joins TRBV19 and TRBJ1-5; D perhaps matches TRBD1 (5 bases). The V and J ends lost 7 bases and 6 bases respectively, with 10 bases between them. Germline V CDR1 and CDR2: LNHDA, SQIVND (reference sequence). The CDR3 has 12 amino acids. The CDR3 loop reads CASTEGTQPQHF. The CDR3, as DNA: TGTGCCAGTACAGAGGGGACTCAGCCCCAGCATTTT.

V and J are TRBV10-3 and TRBJ2-1; 9 bases agree with TRBD1. Germline CDR1 reads ENHRY; CDR2 reads SYGVKD. This CDR3 is built from 15 residues. The ends lost 6 bases at V and 7 bases at J; junction bases unmatched: 10. DNA for the CDR3: TGTGCCATCAGACGGACAGGGGCCGGGCAGAATGAGCAGTTCTTC. Its protein product is CAIRRTGAGQNEQFF.

The J gene is TRBJ1-3, the V gene TRBV7-3, with TRBD1 as a possible D gene (5 bases). Germline V gene data show CDR1 as SGHTA and CDR2 as FQGTGA. The CDR3 is 15 residues long. V was trimmed by 1 base and J by 4 bases, leaving 11 bases between them. CDR3 sequence (DNA): TGTGCCAGCAGCTTAAGTCCAGGGATAGGAAACACCATATATTTT. It is translated as CASSLSPGIGNTIYF.

The gene calls are TRBV2 and TRBJ2-5; possibly TRBD1 for D (8 bases). The germline V and J ends were trimmed by 8 bases and 3 bases, with 13 bases remaining between them. In germline, CDR1 is SNHLY, CDR2 FYNNEI. The CDR3 consists of 13 residues. CDR3 loop: CASGQGLKETQYF. CDR3 coding DNA: TGTGCCAGCGGACAGGGACTAAAAGAGACCCAGTACTTC.

This chain uses TRBV5-4 with TRBJ2-7, with 7 nucleotides matching TRBD1. Unmatched junction bases numbered 12, after V lost 4 bases and J lost 5 bases. The V gene's germline CDR1 is SGHNT and CDR2 YYREEE (reference sequence). The length of the CDR3 is 15 residues. DNA of the CDR3: TGTGCCAGCAGCCTATCTGTGGGACAGTTCAACGAGCAGTACTTC. Amino acid sequence: CASSLSVGQFNEQYF.

The chain joins TRBV19 to TRBJ1-1; tentatively, D is TRBD1 (6 bases). This CDR3 contains 15 residues. Trimming stripped 0 bases from V and 1 base from J, with 9 bases between. Germline values: CDR1 LNHDA, CDR2 SQIVND (reference sequence). The CDR3 is CASSIDRGANTEAFF. The CDR3 DNA is TGTGCCAGTAGTATAGACAGGGGAGCGAACACTGAAGCTTTCTTT.